The next 21 T cell receptor beta chains were all read from a single sample in a study of T cell responses to AZD1222 COVID-19 vaccine. Clones were sequenced by immunoSEQ multiplex PCR, and TCRdb holds only the in-frame ones, with some missing. Of 110,000 to 150,000 clones listed, 88% were seen once; the top ten hold approximately 3.7%. The source was peripheral blood, collected on day 0 of AZD1222 vaccination. These receptors were obtained from an adult in good health.

The V gene is TRBV5-1, the J gene TRBJ1-2; perhaps TRBD1 as D (5 bases). This CDR3 has 15 residues. Germline loops: CDR1 SGHRS, CDR2 YFSETQ. V was cut by 5 bases and J by 5 bases, with 19 bases left in between. CDR3: CASRPGTEGSYGYTF. The CDR3 coding sequence is TGCGCCAGCAGACCCGGGACGGAAGGTTCTTATGGCTACACCTTC.

This rearrangement joins TRBV10-3 to TRBJ2-7; D ambiguous. The CDR3 extends over 14 amino acids. V shed 1 base and J shed 2 bases, with 9 bases lying between them. Germline CDR1 is ENHRY and CDR2 is SYGVKD. CDR3 sequence reads: CAISEWKGPYEQYF. For the CDR3, the DNA is TGTGCCATCAGTGAGTGGAAGGGCCCCTACGAGCAGTACTTC.

The chain has TRBV5-1 and TRBJ2-5; 10 positions match TRBD2. The CDR3 has 15 residues. Germline loops: CDR1 SGHRS, CDR2 YFSETQ. With 4 bases clipped from V and 5 bases from J, the junction kept 8 bases outside the gene matches. For the CDR3, the DNA is TGCGCCAGCAGCACGACTAGCGGGTCCTTGGAGACCCAGTACTTC. Translated, it gives CASSTTSGSLETQYF.

The genes are TRBV7-8 and TRBJ1-5, with D tentatively TRBD1 (5 bases). The CDR3 spans 17 residues. Germline CDR1 is SGHVS and CDR2 is FQNEAQ. Trimming shortened V by 5 bases and J by 4 bases, and 21 bases separated the two germline ends. CDR3 sequence: CASSRGVSGGGNQPQHF. DNA for the CDR3: TGTGCCAGCAGCCGAGGGGTAAGCGGGGGAGGAAATCAGCCCCAGCATTTT.

The CDR3 sequence is CASSYSGGAFF. The CDR3 DNA sequence: TGTGCCAGCAGTTACTCGGGAGGAGCTTTCTTT. This sequence joins TRBV6-5 and TRBJ1-1; D is uncertain. Germline assignment: CDR1 MNHEY and CDR2 SVGAGI. This CDR3 is built from 11 residues. Trimming removed 0 bases from V and 10 bases from J, with 6 bases in between.

The genes are TRBV24-1 and TRBJ2-1, with D possibly TRBD2 on 5 matching bases. In germline, CDR1 is KGHDR, CDR2 SFDVKD. V lost 7 bases, J lost 9 bases, and 12 bases lay in between. The CDR3 contains 12 residues. The CDR3 reads CATRRENSEQFF. The DNA for the CDR3 is TGTGCCACCAGGAGGGAAAATTCTGAGCAGTTCTTC.

The CDR3, as DNA: TGCAGTGCTAGGATTTGGAATGAGCAGTTCTTC. This encodes CSARIWNEQFF. This sequence joins TRBV20-1 and TRBJ2-1; D is undetermined. This CDR3 comprises 11 residues. The germline gives CDR1 DFQATT, CDR2 SNEGSKA (reference sequence). The V end was cut by 3 bases, the J end by 7 bases, with 7 bases between.

This chain connects TRBV9 to TRBJ1-1; a weak D match, TRBD1 (5 bases). Germline-derived CDR1 and CDR2 are SGDLS and YYNGEE. V lost 0 bases and J 7 bases, leaving 10 bases between the germline ends. The CDR3 extends over 13 amino acids. The CDR3 region has the DNA TGTGCCAGCAGCGTAGGGGGGAACCGTGAAGCTTTCTTT. The encoded protein is CASSVGGNREAFF.

V gene TRBV6-5 combines with J gene TRBJ2-7; a possible D gene is TRBD1 (6 bases). V lost 6 bases and J lost 3, with 12 bases in between. Germline CDR1 reads MNHEY; CDR2 reads SVGAGI. This CDR3 is 13 amino acids long. The CDR3 coding sequence is TGTGCCAGCAGAAACGGACAGATCTACGAGCAGTACTTC. Encoded protein: CASRNGQIYEQYF.

CDR3 residues: CASSPNRGFQPQHF. In DNA, the CDR3 is TGTGCCAGCAGTCCCAACAGGGGGTTTCAGCCCCAGCATTTT. The chain carries TRBV27 and TRBJ1-5; 8 nucleotides agree with TRBD1. V lost 5 bases to trimming and J lost 6 bases; unmatched junction nucleotides: 6. The CDR3 totals 14 residues. In germline, CDR1 is MNHEY, CDR2 SMNVEV (reference sequence).

This clone showed up just once. This chain uses TRBV6-2 or TRBV6-3 with TRBJ1-1; D is unclear. Germline V gives CDR1 MNHEY, CDR2 SVGEGT. V shed 1 base and J shed 7 bases, with 1 base lying between them. CDR3 length: 10 amino acids. The CDR3 nucleotides read TGTGCCAGCAGTTACTTTGAAGCTTTCTTT. This translates into CASSYFEAFF.

The chain has TRBV6-9 and TRBJ1-2, with D perhaps matching TRBD1 (6 bases). V shed 4 bases and J shed 7 bases, with 16 bases lying between them. CDR1 and CDR2 (germline): MNHGY, SVAAGI. The CDR3 extends over 14 amino acids. CDR3 sequence: CASSFPPGAPGYTF. CDR3 bases: TGTGCCAGCAGTTTCCCTCCGGGGGCCCCTGGCTACACCTTC.

The V and J genes are TRBV30 and TRBJ1-3; D ambiguous. Germline CDR1 and CDR2: GTSNPN and SVGIG (reference sequence). V dropped 2 bases and J dropped 1 base, with 6 bases sitting between them. The CDR3 has 13 amino acids. For the CDR3, the DNA is TGTGCCTGGAGTAAGGGTTCTGGAAACACCATATATTTT. This gives the protein CAWSKGSGNTIYF.

The rearrangement joins TRBV7-9 to TRBJ2-7, with D perhaps TRBD1 or TRBD2 (6 bases each). This CDR3 spans 15 amino acids. Germline loops: CDR1 SEHNR, CDR2 FQNEAQ (reference sequence). The germline V and J ends were trimmed by 5 bases and 3 bases, with 17 bases remaining between them. CDR3 in DNA: TGTGCCAGCAGCCACCCGGGGGCAGGTTACTACGAGCAGTACTTC. Its protein product is CASSHPGAGYYEQYF. Full variable domain (outside the CDR3, taken from reference TRBV7-9 and TRBJ2-7): DTGVSQNPRHKITKRGQNVTFRCDPISEHNRLYWYRQTLGQGPEFLTYFQNEAQLEKSRLLSDRFSAERPKGSFSTLEIQRTEQGDSAMYLCASSHPGAGYYEQYFGPGTRLTVT.

The rearrangement links TRBV6-6 to TRBJ2-7; D is undetermined. The germline CDR1 and CDR2 sequences are MNHNY and SVGAGI (reference sequence). Trimming removed 2 bases from V and 3 bases from J, with 8 bases in between. The CDR3 extends over 13 amino acids. The CDR3 here is CASSYLSGYEQYF. The CDR3 region has the DNA TGTGCCAGCAGTTACCTCTCGGGCTACGAGCAGTACTTC.

This clone was seen a few times. The V call is TRBV6-5, the J call TRBJ1-1; D is possibly TRBD1 (5 bases). CDR3 length: 11 amino acids. Germline V gene sequence: CDR1 MNHEY, CDR2 SVGAGI. V lost 6 bases and J 9 bases, leaving 11 bases between the germline ends. This CDR3 is CASSHDRKAFF. The CDR3 DNA is TGTGCCAGCAGCCATGACAGAAAAGCTTTCTTT.

The genes are TRBV6-5 and TRBJ2-1; 9 nucleotides align to TRBD2. With 7 bases clipped from V and 2 bases from J, the junction kept 6 bases outside the gene matches. The CDR3 runs to 15 residues. Germline V gene lookup returns CDR1 MNHEY and CDR2 SVGAGI. The CDR3 nucleotides are TGTGCCAGCACCAAGGGACTAGCAGCCTACAATGAGCAGTTCTTC. Protein product: CASTKGLAAYNEQFF.

The CDR3 DNA sequence: TGTGCCACTTCCAGGGACCTACCGTACAATGAGCAGTTCTTC. This sequence encodes CATSRDLPYNEQFF. This chain connects TRBV19 to TRBJ2-1, with D perhaps TRBD1 or TRBD2 (5 bases each). The CDR3 consists of 14 residues. Trimming cost V 10 bases and J 4 bases, with 17 bases left between them. The germline gives CDR1 LNHDA, CDR2 SQIVND (reference sequence).

This chain links TRBV7-9 with TRBJ1-4, with D perhaps TRBD1 (6 bases). The germline V gene has CDR1 SEHNR and CDR2 FQNEAQ (reference sequence). CDR3 length: 13 amino acids. The ends were cut back, 6 bases at V and 13 bases at J, with 18 bases in the middle. CDR3 protein: CASSSGHKSGLFF. In DNA, the CDR3 is TGTGCCAGCAGTTCGGGACACAAATCCGGACTGTTTTTT.

The rearrangement uses TRBV10-3 and TRBJ2-7; D may be TRBD1 (5 bases). Germline CDR1 and CDR2: ENHRY and SYGVKD. The V and J ends lost 3 bases and 3 bases respectively, with 12 bases between them. The CDR3 consists of 14 residues. The chain's CDR3 is CAISEQVGSYEQYF. Written as DNA, the CDR3 is TGTGCCATCAGTGAACAGGTTGGCAGCTACGAGCAGTACTTC.

This chain uses TRBV7-2 with TRBJ1-6, with D tentatively TRBD1 (5 bases). V lost 5 bases and J lost 8, with 10 bases in between. The CDR3 is made up of 13 amino acids. The germline CDR1 and CDR2 sequences are SGHTA and FQGNSA. In DNA, the CDR3 is TGTGCCAGCAGCCCCCGGGGGGATTCACCCCTCCACTTT. Amino acids: CASSPRGDSPLHF.